The present T cell receptor (beta chain) was sequenced within a study of shared clonotypes between healthy human individuals. Study as a whole: Each donor contributed plates that comprised three CD4 naive, three CD4 memory, two CD8 naive and one CD8 memory. Study-wide findings and caveats: Rarefaction revealed incomplete sorted-subset sequencing despite large depth.

The data were produced by immunoSEQ multiplex PCR, yet TCRdb's version contains in-frame clones alone and is incomplete. The sample includes fewer than 850,000 clones, 90% seen only once; the top ten take 34%. CDR3 length equals 16 residues. The germline CDR1 and CDR2 sequences are MNHEY and SMNVEV (reference sequence). Trimming took 3 bases from V and 3 from J; bases not matched to a gene: 7. About this clone: Its antigen is still unknown.

Sequences were obtained from memory CD8+ T cells from PBMCs. Subset reported: CD45RO+ cells pooled with CCR7-negative TemRA cells. This clonotype was sampled from a young man in good health. Some clones in this sample may be carry-over from other donors' samples. V usage is TRBV27 and J usage is TRBJ2-7; 11 bases match TRBD2. The CDR3 DNA reads as TGTGCCAGCAGTTTTACCCCCGGGACTAGCGGCTACGAGCAGTACTTC. Residues: CASSFTPGTSGYEQYF.